The subject of this entry is one T cell receptor (beta chain). This entry is derived from a study of blood T cell repertoires in COVID-19. The CDR3 has 14 amino acids. Germline V gene lookup returns CDR1 LNHNV and CDR2 YYDKDF (reference sequence). V lost 6 bases, J lost 0 bases, and 12 bases lay in between. Sequenced by immunoSEQ multiplex PCR; TCRdb stores in-frame clones only, minus some. The repertoire holds more than 200,000 clones, with around 89% as singletons. This sequence joins TRBV15 and TRBJ2-7; possibly TRBD1 for D (6 bases). Sequencing was carried out using PBMCs or T cells enriched from blood (not recorded which). The receptor was isolated from a young woman who had recovered from COVID-19. The CDR3 reads CATRETGSSYEQYF. The CDR3 DNA reads TGTGCCACCAGGGAAACAGGGAGCTCCTACGAGCAGTACTTC.